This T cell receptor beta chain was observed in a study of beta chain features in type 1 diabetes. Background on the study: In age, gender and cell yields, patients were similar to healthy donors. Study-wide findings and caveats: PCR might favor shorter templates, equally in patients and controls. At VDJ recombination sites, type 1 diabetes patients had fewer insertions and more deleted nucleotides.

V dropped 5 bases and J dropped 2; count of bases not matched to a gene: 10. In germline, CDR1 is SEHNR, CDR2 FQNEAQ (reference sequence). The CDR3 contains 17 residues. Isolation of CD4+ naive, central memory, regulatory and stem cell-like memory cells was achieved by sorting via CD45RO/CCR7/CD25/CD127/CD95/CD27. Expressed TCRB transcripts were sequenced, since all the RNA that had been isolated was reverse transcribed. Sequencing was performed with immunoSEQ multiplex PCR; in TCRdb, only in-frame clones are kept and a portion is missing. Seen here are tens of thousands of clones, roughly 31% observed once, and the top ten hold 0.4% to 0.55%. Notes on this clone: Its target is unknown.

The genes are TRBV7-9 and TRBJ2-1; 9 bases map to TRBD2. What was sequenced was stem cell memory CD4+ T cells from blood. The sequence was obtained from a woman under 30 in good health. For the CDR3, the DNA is TGTGCCAGCAGCCAGAGCATTAGCGGGGGAACCTACAATGAGCAGTTCTTC. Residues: CASSQSISGGTYNEQFF.